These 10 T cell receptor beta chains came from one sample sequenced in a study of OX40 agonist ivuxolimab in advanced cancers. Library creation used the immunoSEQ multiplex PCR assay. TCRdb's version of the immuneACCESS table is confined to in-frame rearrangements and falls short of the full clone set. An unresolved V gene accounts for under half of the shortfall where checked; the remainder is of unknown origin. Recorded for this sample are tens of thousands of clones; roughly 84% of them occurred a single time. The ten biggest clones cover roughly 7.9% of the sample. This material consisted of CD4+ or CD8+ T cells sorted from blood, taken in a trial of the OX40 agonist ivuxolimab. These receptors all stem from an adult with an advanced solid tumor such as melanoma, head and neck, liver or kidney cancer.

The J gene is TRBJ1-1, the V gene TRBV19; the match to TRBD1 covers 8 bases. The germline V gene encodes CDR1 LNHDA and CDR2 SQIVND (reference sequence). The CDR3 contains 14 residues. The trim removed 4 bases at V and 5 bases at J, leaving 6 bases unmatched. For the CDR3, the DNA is TGTGCCAGTAGTACCCGACAGGGGCGGACTGAAGCTTTCTTT. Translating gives CASSTRQGRTEAFF.

The CDR3 coding sequence is TGTGCCAGTAGTCCCCCCGGGACTAGCGGGGGCCGAGAGCAGTTCTTC. Encoded protein: CASSPPGTSGGREQFF. This chain links TRBV19 with TRBJ2-1; 14 bases are a match to TRBD2. The CDR3 totals 16 residues. V lost 5 bases to trimming and J lost 10 bases; unmatched junction nucleotides: 10. The germline V gene has CDR1 LNHDA and CDR2 SQIVND (reference sequence).

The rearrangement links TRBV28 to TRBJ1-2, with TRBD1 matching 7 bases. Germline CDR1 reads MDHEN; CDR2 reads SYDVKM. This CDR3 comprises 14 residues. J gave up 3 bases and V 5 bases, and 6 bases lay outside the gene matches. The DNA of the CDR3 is TGTGCCAGCAGTCGAAACCAGGGGGACTATGGCTACACCTTC. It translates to CASSRNQGDYGYTF.

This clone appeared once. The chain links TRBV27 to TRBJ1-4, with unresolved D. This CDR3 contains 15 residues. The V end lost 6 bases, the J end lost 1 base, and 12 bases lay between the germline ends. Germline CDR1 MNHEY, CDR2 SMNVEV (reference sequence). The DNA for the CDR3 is TGTGCCAGCAGCCCCGTCGGGTTAACTAATGAAAAACTGTTTTTT. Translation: CASSPVGLTNEKLFF.

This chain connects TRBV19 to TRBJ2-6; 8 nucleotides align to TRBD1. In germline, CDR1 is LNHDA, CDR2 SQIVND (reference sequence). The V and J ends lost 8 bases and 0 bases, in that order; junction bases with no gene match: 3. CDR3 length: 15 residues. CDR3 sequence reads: CASQGARSGANVLTF. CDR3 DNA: TGTGCCAGTCAGGGGGCGCGCTCTGGGGCCAACGTCCTGACTTTC.

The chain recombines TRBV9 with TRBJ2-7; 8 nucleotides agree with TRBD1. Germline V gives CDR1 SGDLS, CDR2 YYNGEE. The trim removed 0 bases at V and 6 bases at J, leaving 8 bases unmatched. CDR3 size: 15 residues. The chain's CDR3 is CASSVGGTGAAEQYF. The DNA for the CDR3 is TGTGCCAGCAGCGTAGGGGGGACAGGAGCAGCCGAGCAGTACTTC.

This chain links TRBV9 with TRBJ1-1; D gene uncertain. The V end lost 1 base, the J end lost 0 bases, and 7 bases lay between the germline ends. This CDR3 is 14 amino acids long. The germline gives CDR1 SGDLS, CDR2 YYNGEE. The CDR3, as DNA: TGTGCCAGCAGCGTAAAGGAACTGAACACTGAAGCTTTCTTT. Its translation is CASSVKELNTEAFF.

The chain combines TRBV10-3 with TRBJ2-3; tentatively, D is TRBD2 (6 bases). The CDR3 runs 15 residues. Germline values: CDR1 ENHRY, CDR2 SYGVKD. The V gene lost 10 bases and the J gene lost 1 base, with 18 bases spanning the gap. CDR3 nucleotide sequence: TGTGCCACTACCTCCCGAACGGGGGGCACAGATACGCAGTATTTT. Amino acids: CATTSRTGGTDTQYF.

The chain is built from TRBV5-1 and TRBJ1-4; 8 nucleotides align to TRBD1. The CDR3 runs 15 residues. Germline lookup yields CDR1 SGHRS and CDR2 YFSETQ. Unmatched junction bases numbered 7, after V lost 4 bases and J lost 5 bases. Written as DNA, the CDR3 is TGCGCCAGCAGCCCCCAGCCAGGGGGCAATGAAAAACTGTTTTTT. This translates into CASSPQPGGNEKLFF.

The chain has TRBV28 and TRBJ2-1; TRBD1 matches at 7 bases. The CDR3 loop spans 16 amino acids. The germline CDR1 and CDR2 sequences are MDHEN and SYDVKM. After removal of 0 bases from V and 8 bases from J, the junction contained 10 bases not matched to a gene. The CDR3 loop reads CASSLWGTVAGDEQFF. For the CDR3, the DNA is TGTGCCAGCAGTTTATGGGGGACAGTTGCCGGCGATGAGCAGTTCTTC. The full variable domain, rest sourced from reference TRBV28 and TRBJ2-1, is DVKVTQSSRYLVKRTGEKVFLECVQDMDHENMFWYRQDPGLGLRLIYFSYDVKMKEKGDIPEGYSVSREKKERFSLILESASTNQTSMYLCASSLWGTVAGDEQFFGPGTRLTVL.